The source of this T cell receptor (beta chain) is a study of T cell changes during pregnancy in multiple sclerosis (dated by TCRdb to the late 2010s). General notes on the study: Changes in the T cell repertoire over the course of pregnancy were examined in this study in women with multiple sclerosis.

With respect to this clone: There is no known antigen for this receptor. Qualities for individual bases were not recorded, and no much larger clone is one base off.

Library generation was performed with the immunoSEQ multiplex PCR assay. The table was pulled from immuneACCESS by TCRdb, which kept in-frame rearrangements only. Such tables lose some clones; where checked, under half of the loss comes from unresolved V genes, and the rest has no known cause. The sample has fewer than 40,000 clones on record, about nine tenths of them singletons. In total, the top ten clones hold around 0.47% of the sample. V and J are truncated by 4 bases and 4 bases respectively, leaving an intervening sequence of 13 bases. CDR1 and CDR2, looked up from the germline V gene, are MDHEN and SYDVKM. Reading from cysteine to phenylalanine, the CDR3 counts 14 amino acids. Here the CDR3 DNA is all that survives: 42 bases in frame from base 1.

Sequences were derived from CD4+ T cells from peripheral blood mononuclear cells, sampled in the first trimester of pregnancy. The V and J segments used are TRBV28 and TRBJ1-2; the D gene is perhaps TRBD1, from 6 matching bases. This receptor was obtained from a female donor in good health, enrolled as a control in a pregnancy study. CDR3 reads: CASSSGVGSYGYTF. The nucleotide sequence reads as follows: TGTGCCAGCAGTTCAGGGGTAGGAAGCTATGGCTACACCTTC.